The rows below give T cell receptor beta chains drawn from one sample of a study of T cells in tuberculosis. The table came from immunoSEQ multiplex PCR; TCRdb's copy has only in-frame clones and leaves some out. The data hold about 59,000 clones, with around 81% observed a single time. The source material was CD1b-GMM tetramer-negative cells sorted from PBMCs. The origin of the receptors is an adult woman with latent tuberculosis. CDR3s include the opening cysteine and the closing phenylalanine or tryptophan. A D gene is named only where the DNA matches it firmly. The size of a clone is reported for some rows only, either as once, few or many, or as a class for expanded clones.

j_gene,v_gene,d_gene,abundance,CDR3aa,CDR3nt
TRBJ2-1,TRBV29-1,NA,NA,CTASRGYNEQFF,TGCACCGCATCTCGCGGTTACAATGAGCAGTTCTTC
TRBJ2-1,TRBV20-1,NA,NA,CSAGAVNEQFF,TGCAGTGCTGGGGCAGTAAATGAGCAGTTCTTC
TRBJ1-1,TRBV5-6,NA,NA,CASSFKGPERDTEAFF,TGTGCCAGCAGCTTTAAGGGGCCAGAACGAGACACTGAAGCTTTCTTT
TRBJ2-3,TRBV7-2,NA,once,CASSAITDTQYF,TGTGCCAGCAGCGCTATCACAGATACGCAGTATTTT
TRBJ2-7,TRBV28,NA,NA,CATIRAGIGEQYF,TGTGCCACTATCAGGGCAGGGATAGGCGAGCAGTACTTC
TRBJ2-7,TRBV5-1,TRBD2,NA,CVSSLELAGVGEQYF,TGCGTCAGCAGCTTGGAACTAGCGGGAGTCGGCGAGCAGTACTTC
TRBJ2-5,TRBV29-1,TRBD2,NA,CSVESSLAGAPETQYF,TGCAGCGTTGAGTCGAGTCTAGCGGGAGCCCCAGAGACCCAGTACTTC
TRBJ1-5,TRBV21-1,NA,few,CASSLNQPQHF,TGTGCCAGCAGCCTCAATCAGCCCCAGCATTTT
TRBJ2-1,TRBV5-1,TRBD2,NA,CASSLGLAGGFAYNEQFF,TGCGCCAGCAGCTTGGGCCTAGCGGGAGGGTTTGCCTACAATGAGCAGTTCTTC
TRBJ2-3,TRBV5-1,NA,NA,CASSLARGDTQYF,TGCGCCAGCAGCTTGGCCAGGGGAGATACGCAGTATTTT
TRBJ1-3,TRBV15,TRBD1,NA,CATSRNRGVSGNTIYF,TGTGCCACCAGCAGAAACAGGGGGGTTTCTGGAAACACCATATATTTT
TRBJ1-1,TRBV28,NA,NA,CASSFPLTEAFF,TGTGCCAGCAGTTTCCCCCTCACTGAAGCTTTCTTT
TRBJ1-2,TRBV7-9,TRBD1,once,CASSLSTGAYGYTF,TGTGCCAGCAGCTTGAGTACAGGGGCTTATGGCTACACCTTC
TRBJ2-1,TRBV9,TRBD2,NA,CASSALSGGRGFYNEQFF,TGTGCCAGCAGCGCCCTGTCGGGGGGGAGGGGCTTCTACAATGAGCAGTTCTTC
TRBJ2-1,TRBV27,NA,NA,CASSSFTDEQFF,TGTGCCAGCAGTTCGTTTACTGATGAGCAGTTCTTC
TRBJ2-5,TRBV9,TRBD1,few,CASSARTGAETQYF,TGTGCCAGCAGCGCTCGGACAGGGGCAGAGACCCAGTACTTC
TRBJ2-2,TRBV7-2,TRBD1,once,CASSLGTGEGGELFF,TGTGCCAGCAGCTTAGGGACAGGGGAGGGCGGGGAGCTGTTTTTT
TRBJ1-1,TRBV29-1,NA,once,CSVEDTVTFTFF,TGCAGCGTTGAAGACACAGTAACTTTTACTTTCTTT
TRBJ1-3,TRBV11-2,NA,few,CASSLVSGFGNTIYF,TGTGCCAGCAGCTTAGTAAGCGGGTTCGGAAACACCATATATTTT
TRBJ2-6,TRBV7-8,NA,NA,CASSPPNSGANVLTF,TGTGCCAGCAGCCCCCCCAACTCTGGGGCCAACGTCCTGACTTTC
TRBJ1-6,TRBV28,TRBD1,NA,CASLLGTGDNSPLHF,TGTGCCAGCCTCCTAGGGACAGGGGATAATTCACCCCTCCACTTT
TRBJ1-4,TRBV7-7,TRBD1,NA,CASSLGQGPNEKLFF,TGTGCCAGCAGCTTAGGACAGGGGCCGAATGAAAAACTGTTTTTT
TRBJ1-5,TRBV19,NA,NA,CASLDSTAPGDQPQHF,TGTGCCAGTCTCGATTCGACGGCCCCGGGGGATCAGCCCCAGCATTTT
TRBJ2-5,TRBV14,NA,NA,CASSQESLLGTQYF,TGTGCCAGCAGCCAAGAATCCCTACTCGGGACCCAGTACTTC
TRBJ1-2,TRBV11-3,TRBD1,NA,CASSPRQGRSYTF,TGTGCCAGCAGCCCACGACAGGGAAGGAGCTACACCTTC
TRBJ2-3,TRBV5-1,TRBD2,NA,CASSLGGGSPSPDTQYF,TGCGCCAGCAGCTTGGGCGGGGGGTCCCCTAGTCCAGATACGCAGTATTTT
TRBJ2-2,TRBV12-5,TRBD1,NA,CASGPQGANTGELFF,TGTGCTAGTGGCCCACAGGGGGCGAACACCGGGGAGCTGTTTTTT
TRBJ1-2,TRBV9,TRBD1,NA,CASSAQGAYGYTF,TGTGCCAGCAGCGCGCAGGGGGCCTATGGCTACACCTTC
TRBJ1-6,TRBV19,TRBD1,NA,CASSPGTGSSYNSPLHF,TGTGCCAGTAGCCCGGGGACAGGGAGCTCCTATAATTCACCCCTCCACTTT
TRBJ1-1,TRBV6-1,NA,once,CASTRWGVTEAFF,TGTGCCAGCACCAGGTGGGGGGTAACTGAAGCTTTCTTT
TRBJ1-2,TRBV2,NA,NA,CASSEGRVSGYTF,TGTGCCAGCAGTGAAGGGAGGGTCAGTGGCTACACCTTC
TRBJ1-1,TRBV4-3,NA,NA,CASSQGGGAEAFF,TGCGCCAGCAGCCAGGGAGGGGGTGCTGAAGCTTTCTTT
TRBJ1-2,TRBV7-9,TRBD1,NA,CASSADRGRVYGYTF,TGTGCCAGCAGCGCCGACAGGGGAAGGGTCTATGGCTACACCTTC
TRBJ2-1,TRBV19,TRBD2,NA,CASSKRMGGYNEQFF,TGTGCCAGTAGTAAAAGGATGGGGGGGTACAATGAGCAGTTCTTC
TRBJ2-1,TRBV18,TRBD1,NA,CASSLGQGSSYNEQFF,TGTGCCAGCTCACTGGGACAGGGAAGCTCCTACAATGAGCAGTTCTTC
TRBJ2-6,TRBV19,NA,NA,CASTNRDSGANVLTF,TGTGCCAGTACTAACAGGGATTCCGGGGCCAACGTCCTGACTTTC
TRBJ1-6,TRBV2,NA,NA,CASSVMGGSPLHF,TGTGCCAGCAGTGTCATGGGGGGGTCACCCCTCCACTTT
TRBJ1-2,TRBV30,TRBD1,NA,CAWRETGGADFNYGYTF,TGTGCCTGGAGGGAGACAGGGGGCGCCGATTTTAACTATGGCTACACCTTC
TRBJ1-3,TRBV4-3,TRBD1,NA,CASSRERQGALGSGNTIYF,TGCGCCAGCAGCCGCGAGAGACAGGGGGCTCTGGGCTCTGGAAACACCATATATTTT
TRBJ2-1,TRBV7-9,TRBD2,NA,CASSFGSRREGRSYNEQFF,TGTGCCAGCAGCTTCGGGAGTCGACGGGAGGGCCGCTCCTACAATGAGCAGTTCTTC
TRBJ2-1,TRBV7-2,NA,NA,CASSVQNEQFF,TGTGCCAGCAGTGTCCAGAATGAGCAGTTCTTC
TRBJ1-5,TRBV4-1,TRBD1,NA,CASSQELRQGVFPQHF,TGCGCCAGCAGCCAAGAACTGAGGCAGGGGGTTTTTCCCCAGCATTTT
TRBJ2-1,TRBV2,TRBD2,NA,CASSEVDIGTSGGPGENEQFF,TGTGCCAGCAGTGAAGTCGATATCGGGACTAGCGGGGGGCCAGGTGAGAATGAGCAGTTCTTC
TRBJ2-5,TRBV27,NA,NA,CASTPSWASETQYF,TGTGCCAGCACCCCAAGCTGGGCCTCGGAGACCCAGTACTTC
TRBJ2-1,TRBV7-9,NA,once,CASSLGPVNEQFF,TGTGCCAGCAGCTTAGGCCCAGTCAATGAGCAGTTCTTC
TRBJ2-3,TRBV4-1,NA,NA,CASSQVVAASTDTQYF,TGCGCCAGCAGCCAAGTTGTAGCGGCGAGCACAGATACGCAGTATTTT
TRBJ2-3,TRBV11-2,TRBD2,NA,CASSLAPTSGRTDTQYF,TGTGCCAGCAGCTTAGCCCCCACTAGCGGGCGTACAGATACGCAGTATTTT
TRBJ2-3,TRBV7-9,NA,few,CASSLEGGAWGTSTQYF,TGTGCCAGCAGCTTAGAAGGAGGGGCTTGGGGAACAAGTACGCAGTATTTT
TRBJ2-3,TRBV7-9,TRBD2,NA,CASRIAGPSTDTQYF,TGTGCCAGTCGGATAGCGGGACCTAGCACAGATACGCAGTATTTT
TRBJ1-2,TRBV6-1,TRBD1,NA,CASSDHGTGLYGYTF,TGTGCCAGCAGTGACCACGGGACAGGGCTTTATGGCTACACCTTC
TRBJ2-5,TRBV2,TRBD2,few,CASSAGTSQETQYF,TGTGCCAGCAGTGCCGGGACTAGTCAAGAGACCCAGTACTTC
TRBJ1-6,TRBV11-2,NA,NA,CASSLGGGIGYNSPLHF,TGTGCCAGCAGCTTAGGCGGGGGAATAGGCTATAATTCCCCCCTCCACTTT
TRBJ1-6,TRBV7-2,TRBD1,few,CASSAGTENSPLHF,TGTGCCAGCAGCGCCGGGACAGAAAATTCCCCCCTCCACTTT
TRBJ1-1,TRBV7-8,NA,NA,CASSPPRQGNTEAFF,TGTGCCAGCAGCCCACCCCGCCAGGGTAACACTGAAGCTTTCTTT
TRBJ2-7,TRBV5-6,TRBD2,NA,CASSYSGVSYEQYF,TGTGCCAGCAGCTATAGCGGGGTAAGCTACGAGCAGTACTTC